These 23 T cell receptor beta chains share one sample of origin, sequenced in a study of cytotoxic CD8 clonotypes in ibrutinib-treated CLL. The protocol was immunoSEQ multiplex PCR, while the TCRdb copy is restricted to in-frame clones and leaves out a portion. The table lists around 330,000 clones, roughly 70% of them singletons. Sample: PBMCs, taken after 36 months of ibrutinib treatment. The receptors derive from a human donor with chronic lymphocytic leukemia.

The chain employs TRBV4-1 and TRBJ1-4; no definite D call. This CDR3 spans 14 amino acids. Trimming cost V 0 bases and J 4 bases, with 6 bases left between them. Germline assignment: CDR1 MGHRA and CDR2 YSYEKL. The CDR3 sequence is CASSQDAINEKLFF. The CDR3 DNA is TGCGCCAGCAGCCAAGACGCGATTAATGAAAAACTGTTTTTT.

The chain joins TRBV6-5 to TRBJ1-1; TRBD1 matches 7 bases. The CDR3 is 13 amino acids. Germline values: CDR1 MNHEY, CDR2 SVGAGI. Germline trimming cut 6 bases from V and 4 bases from J; bases unmatched to any gene: 5. Here the CDR3 reads CASRSTGSTEAFF. CDR3 DNA: TGTGCCAGCAGATCGACAGGGAGCACTGAAGCTTTCTTT.

The table lists this clone with a few counts. V gene TRBV5-6 combines with J gene TRBJ2-7; 11 nucleotides match TRBD2. The CDR3 spans 13 residues. Trimming took 9 bases from V and 0 from J; bases not matched to a gene: 2. Germline CDR1 reads SGHDT; CDR2 reads YYEEEE. CDR3 sequence (DNA): TGTGCCACCGGGACTAGCGGCTCCTACGAGCAGTACTTC. Its translation: CATGTSGSYEQYF.

V is TRBV4-1 and J is TRBJ2-2; D is undetermined. The CDR3 consists of 16 residues. Germline V gives CDR1 MGHRA, CDR2 YSYEKL. The V end lost 0 bases, the J end lost 3 bases, and 11 bases lay between the germline ends. This CDR3 reads CASSQEAHTDTGELFF. CDR3 nucleotide sequence: TGCGCCAGCAGCCAAGAGGCTCACACAGACACCGGGGAGCTGTTTTTT.

J is TRBJ1-1 and V is TRBV28; 10 nucleotides match TRBD1. Looked up from germline, CDR1 is MDHEN and CDR2 is SYDVKM. Unmatched junction bases numbered 13, after V lost 5 bases and J lost 7 bases. The CDR3 totals 16 residues. The CDR3 coding sequence is TGTGCCAGCAGTACGCGACAGGGGGCGAGGTTTCTTGAAGCTTTCTTT. This sequence encodes CASSTRQGARFLEAFF.

The table lists this clone with a few counts. This rearrangement joins TRBV19 to TRBJ2-7, with D perhaps TRBD2 (5 bases). The CDR3 totals 15 residues. The V and J ends lost 7 bases and 3 bases respectively, with 19 bases between them. Germline V gene sequence: CDR1 LNHDA, CDR2 SQIVND (reference sequence). The chain's CDR3 is CASTPTAILGYEQYF. The CDR3, as DNA: TGTGCCAGTACCCCCACGGCAATACTAGGCTACGAGCAGTACTTC.

The chain uses TRBV5-1 and TRBJ2-7, with D perhaps TRBD1 (6 bases). The CDR3 consists of 15 residues. CDR1 SGHRS and CDR2 YFSETQ come from the germline V gene. Between the trimmed V and J ends, which lost 3 bases and 0 bases, there was a span of 13 bases. As DNA, the CDR3 is TGCGCCAGCAGCTACGACAGGACCCTCTCCTACGAGCAGTACTTC. Protein product: CASSYDRTLSYEQYF. The full variable domain, its missing parts supplied by reference TRBV5-1 and TRBJ2-7, is KAGVTQTPRYLIKTRGQQVTLSCSPISGHRSVSWYQQTPGQGLQFLFEYFSETQRNKGNFPGRFSGRQFSNSRSEMNVSTLELGDSALYLCASSYDRTLSYEQYFGPGTRLTVT.

This rearrangement joins TRBV27 to TRBJ2-7; 8 nucleotides match TRBD1. CDR1 is MNHEY, CDR2 SMNVEV, per germline (reference sequence). The CDR3 spans 14 residues. The J segment lost 3 bases and the V segment lost 3 bases, leaving 4 bases of the junction unmatched. CDR3 residues: CASSFRTGHYEQYF. CDR3 bases: TGTGCCAGCAGTTTCCGGACAGGGCACTACGAGCAGTACTTC.

The V gene is TRBV7-2, the J gene TRBJ1-1; 10 bases line up with TRBD1. V lost 3 bases and J lost 5; bases outside the gene matches: 6. Germline values: CDR1 SGHTA, CDR2 FQGNSA. The CDR3 runs to 15 residues. The CDR3 loop is CASSFRQGARTEAFF. CDR3 DNA: TGTGCCAGCAGCTTTAGACAGGGGGCGAGGACTGAAGCTTTCTTT.

The chain is built from TRBV28 and TRBJ2-7; D is ambiguous. Germline V gives CDR1 MDHEN, CDR2 SYDVKM. The CDR3 is made up of 14 amino acids. The V end was cut by 8 bases, the J end by 0 bases, with 14 bases between. The CDR3: CASHETASSYEQYF. The CDR3 region has the DNA TGTGCCAGCCACGAGACCGCTAGCTCCTACGAGCAGTACTTC.

The chain employs TRBV5-1 and TRBJ1-3; D is uncertain. CDR1 and CDR2 (germline): SGHRS, YFSETQ. With 0 bases removed from V and 5 bases from J, the gap between germline ends came to 12 bases. The CDR3 has 15 residues. This CDR3 is CASSLETRGRNTIYF. The DNA of the CDR3 is TGCGCCAGCAGCTTGGAAACCCGCGGGCGAAACACCATATATTTT.

This chain joins TRBV5-1 and TRBJ2-7, with D unclear. The germline V and J ends were trimmed by 5 bases and 0 bases, with 15 bases remaining between them. Germline CDR1 is SGHRS and CDR2 is YFSETQ. CDR3 length equals 15 residues. CDR3 amino acids: CASSPGAASSYEQYF. CDR3 nucleotide sequence: TGCGCCAGCAGTCCGGGTGCGGCAAGCTCCTACGAGCAGTACTTC.

The rearrangement joins TRBV27 to TRBJ2-1; D gene uncertain. Per the germline V gene, CDR1 is MNHEY and CDR2 is SMNVEV (reference sequence). CDR3 size: 16 residues. V gave up 5 bases and J gave up 8 bases, with 22 bases separating them. CDR3 sequence: CASSLLNGPPWDEQFF. The CDR3 nucleotides read TGTGCCAGCAGTCTACTTAATGGGCCTCCCTGGGATGAGCAGTTCTTC.

V gene TRBV4-2 combines with J gene TRBJ2-1; D is ambiguous. In germline, CDR1 is LGHNA, CDR2 YNFKEQ. Trimming cost V 1 base and J 6 bases, with 10 bases left between them. CDR3 length: 14 amino acids. CDR3 protein: CASSQVGEVNEQFF. In DNA, the CDR3 is TGTGCCAGCAGCCAAGTAGGTGAAGTCAATGAGCAGTTCTTC.

The chain has TRBV19 and TRBJ1-2; 7 nucleotides match TRBD1. The V gene's germline CDR1 is LNHDA and CDR2 SQIVND (reference sequence). This CDR3 has 13 amino acids. The V gene end was trimmed by 3 bases and the J gene end by 5 bases; junction bases not matched to a gene: 3. The CDR3 region is CASSMPGQYGYTF. The CDR3 nucleotides are TGTGCCAGTAGTATGCCGGGACAGTATGGCTACACCTTC. Based on the CDR3 plus reference TRBV19 and TRBJ1-2, the full variable domain is DGGITQSPKYLFRKEGQNVTLSCEQNLNHDAMYWYRQDPGQGLRLIYYSQIVNDFQKGDIAEGYSVSREKKESFPLTVTSAQKNPTAFYLCASSMPGQYGYTFGSGTRLTVV.

The chain combines TRBV5-4 with TRBJ1-6, with 10 bases that match TRBD1. This CDR3 comprises 16 residues. Per germline, CDR1 SGHNT and CDR2 YYREEE (reference sequence). Trimming at V came to 4 bases and at J to 7 bases, leaving 8 bases not matched to a gene. The CDR3 DNA reads TGTGCCAGCAGCATCCGGGACAGGGGTCCGAATTCACCCCTCCACTTT. Its protein is CASSIRDRGPNSPLHF.

This clone is labeled as large. The V call is TRBV19, the J call TRBJ2-1; no firm D call. Germline V gives CDR1 LNHDA, CDR2 SQIVND (reference sequence). The CDR3 totals 12 residues. V shed 9 bases and J shed 5 bases, with 11 bases lying between them. The CDR3: CASADWNNEQFF. As DNA, the CDR3 is TGTGCCAGCGCGGATTGGAACAATGAGCAGTTCTTC.

The chain couples TRBV29-1 to TRBJ2-5; 9 nucleotides line up with TRBD1. The germline V gene has CDR1 SQVTM and CDR2 ANQGSEA. V trimming: 7 bases; J trimming: 9 bases; junction bases outside the gene matches: 6. This CDR3 region has 11 residues. In nucleotides, the CDR3 is TGCAGCGGTAGACAGGGGGAGGCCCAGTACTTC. Translating it yields CSGRQGEAQYF.

In this sample, this clone turned up a few times. The chain is built from TRBV6-5 and TRBJ2-7; the D is unclear. The V and J ends lost 0 bases and 0 bases respectively, with 12 bases between them. CDR3 length: 16 residues. The germline V gene encodes CDR1 MNHEY and CDR2 SVGAGI. The CDR3 here is CASSYSSYTISYEQYF. CDR3 coding DNA: TGTGCCAGCAGTTACTCATCCTACACTATCTCCTACGAGCAGTACTTC.

J is TRBJ1-1 and V is TRBV7-6, with 8 bases aligning to TRBD1. The CDR3 covers 13 residues. Germline CDR1 reads SGHVS; CDR2 reads FNYEAQ. The trim removed 5 bases at V and 4 bases at J, leaving 3 bases unmatched. The CDR3 protein is CASSAGTGTEAFF. CDR3 sequence (DNA): TGTGCCAGCAGCGCAGGGACAGGCACTGAAGCTTTCTTT.

The V gene is TRBV10-2, the J gene TRBJ2-7; D is possibly TRBD2 (5 bases). Trimming left V 7 bases short and J 5 bases short, with 15 bases between. The CDR3 sequence is 13 residues long. Germline V gene sequence: CDR1 WSHSY, CDR2 SAAADI. The CDR3 region is CASTRLAFDEQYF. The CDR3, as DNA: TGCGCCAGCACCCGGCTAGCTTTCGACGAGCAGTACTTC.

The chain has TRBV2 and TRBJ1-1, with D unclear. With 6 bases removed from V and 3 bases from J, the gap between germline ends came to 14 bases. Germline assignment: CDR1 SNHLY and CDR2 FYNNEI. The CDR3 is 14 residues long. The CDR3 DNA sequence: TGTGCCAGCAGGCCGGGAGTCGTAGACACTGAAGCTTTCTTT. Translating it yields CASRPGVVDTEAFF.

The chain has TRBV28 and TRBJ2-7; D could derive from TRBD1 or TRBD2 (6 bases each). The V gene's germline CDR1 is MDHEN and CDR2 SYDVKM. The CDR3 is 15 residues long. Trimming removed 5 bases at V and 6 bases at J, with 20 bases between. The CDR3 coding sequence is TGTGCCAGCAGTCTGACGGGGGCAACGTTGTTCGAGCAGTACTTC. Translated: CASSLTGATLFEQYF.